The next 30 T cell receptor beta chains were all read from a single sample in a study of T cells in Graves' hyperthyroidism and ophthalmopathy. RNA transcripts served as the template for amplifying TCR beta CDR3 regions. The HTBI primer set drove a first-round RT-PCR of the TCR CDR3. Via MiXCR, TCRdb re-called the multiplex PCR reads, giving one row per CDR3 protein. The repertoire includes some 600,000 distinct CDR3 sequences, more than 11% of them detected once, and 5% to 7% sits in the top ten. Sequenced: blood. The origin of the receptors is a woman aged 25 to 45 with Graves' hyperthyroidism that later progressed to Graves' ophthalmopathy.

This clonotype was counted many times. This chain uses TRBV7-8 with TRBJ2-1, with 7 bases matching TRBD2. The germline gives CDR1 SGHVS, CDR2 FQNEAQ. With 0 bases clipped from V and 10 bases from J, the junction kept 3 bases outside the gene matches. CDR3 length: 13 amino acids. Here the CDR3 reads CASSLAGTIEQFF. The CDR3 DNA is TGTGCCAGCAGCTTAGCTGGGACTATAGAGCAGTTCTTC. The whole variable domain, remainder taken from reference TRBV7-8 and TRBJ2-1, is GAGVSQSPRYKVAKRGQDVALRCDPISGHVSLFWYQQALGQGPEFLTYFQNEAQLDKSGLPSDRFFAERPEGSVSTLKIQRTQQEDSAVYLCASSLAGTIEQFFGPGTRLTVL.

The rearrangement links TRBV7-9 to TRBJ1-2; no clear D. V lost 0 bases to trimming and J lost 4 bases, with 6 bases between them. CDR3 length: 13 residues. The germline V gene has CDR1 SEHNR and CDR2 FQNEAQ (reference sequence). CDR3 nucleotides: TGTGCCAGCAGCTTAGCGTTCTCCTATGGCTACACCTTC. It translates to CASSLAFSYGYTF.

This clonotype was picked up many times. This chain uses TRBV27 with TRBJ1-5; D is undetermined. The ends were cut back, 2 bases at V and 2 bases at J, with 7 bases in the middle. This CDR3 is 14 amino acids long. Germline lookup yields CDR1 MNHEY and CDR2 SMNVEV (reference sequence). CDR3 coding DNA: TGTGCCAGCAGTTTAGAGGTTGGCAATCAGCCCCAGCATTTT. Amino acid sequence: CASSLEVGNQPQHF.

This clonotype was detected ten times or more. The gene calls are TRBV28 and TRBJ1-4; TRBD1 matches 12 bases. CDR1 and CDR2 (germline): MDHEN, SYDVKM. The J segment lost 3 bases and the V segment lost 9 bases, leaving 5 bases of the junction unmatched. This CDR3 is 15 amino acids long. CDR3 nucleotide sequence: TGTGCCAGTGGGACAGGGGGCGCGGCTAATGAAAAACTGTTTTTT. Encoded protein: CASGTGGAANEKLFF.

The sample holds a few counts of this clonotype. CDR3 DNA: TGTGCCAGCAGCGATCCTCTAGCGGGAGGGCCTAACGAGCAGTACTTC. It is translated as CASSDPLAGGPNEQYF. This chain uses TRBV7-9 with TRBJ2-7; 12 bases map to TRBD2. The V gene's germline CDR1 is SEHNR and CDR2 FQNEAQ (reference sequence). This CDR3 has 16 residues. V gave up 5 bases and J gave up 5 bases; unmatched junction bases: 10. Full variable domain (remainder filled in from reference TRBV7-9 and TRBJ2-7): DTGVSQNPRHKITKRGQNVTFRCDPISEHNRLYWYRQTLGQGPEFLTYFQNEAQLEKSRLLSDRFSAERPKGSFSTLEIQRTEQGDSAMYLCASSDPLAGGPNEQYFGPGTRLTVT.

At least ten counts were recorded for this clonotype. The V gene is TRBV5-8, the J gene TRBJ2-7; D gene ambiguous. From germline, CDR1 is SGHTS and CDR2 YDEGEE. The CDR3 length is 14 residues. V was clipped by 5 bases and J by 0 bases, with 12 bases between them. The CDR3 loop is CASSAASSSYEQYF. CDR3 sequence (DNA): TGTGCCAGCAGTGCGGCATCGAGCTCCTACGAGCAGTACTTC.

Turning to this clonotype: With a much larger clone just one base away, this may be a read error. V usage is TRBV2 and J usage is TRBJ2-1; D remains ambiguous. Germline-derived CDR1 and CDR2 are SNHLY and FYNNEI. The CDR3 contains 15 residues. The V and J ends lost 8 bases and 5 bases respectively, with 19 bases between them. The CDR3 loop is CASRVPAEIDNEQFF. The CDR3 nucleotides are TGTGCCAGCCGCGTACCAGCCGAGATTGACAATGAGCAGTTCTTC.

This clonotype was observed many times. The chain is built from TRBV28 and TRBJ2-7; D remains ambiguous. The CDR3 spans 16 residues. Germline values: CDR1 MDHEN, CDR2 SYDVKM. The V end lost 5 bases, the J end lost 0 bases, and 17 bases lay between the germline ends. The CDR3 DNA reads TGTGCCAGCAGTCCCTACTTGCGCGATAGCTCCTACGAGCAGTACTTC. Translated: CASSPYLRDSSYEQYF.

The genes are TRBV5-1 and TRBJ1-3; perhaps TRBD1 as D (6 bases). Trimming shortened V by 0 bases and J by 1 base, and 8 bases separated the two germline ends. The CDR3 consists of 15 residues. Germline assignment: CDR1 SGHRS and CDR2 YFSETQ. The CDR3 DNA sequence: TGCGCCAGCAGCTTGGGGACAGAGTCTGGAAACACCATATATTTT. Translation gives CASSLGTESGNTIYF.

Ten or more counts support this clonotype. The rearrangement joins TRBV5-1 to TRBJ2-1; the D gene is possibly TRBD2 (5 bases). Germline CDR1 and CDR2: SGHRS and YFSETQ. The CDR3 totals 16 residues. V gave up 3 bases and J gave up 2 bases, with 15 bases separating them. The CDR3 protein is CASSSQTSPPYNEQFF. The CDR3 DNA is TGCGCCAGCAGCTCCCAAACTAGTCCCCCCTACAATGAGCAGTTCTTC.

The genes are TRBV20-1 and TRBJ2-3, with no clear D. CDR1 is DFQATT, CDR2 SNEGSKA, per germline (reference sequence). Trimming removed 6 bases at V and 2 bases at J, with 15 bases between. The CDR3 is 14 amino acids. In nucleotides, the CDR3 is TGCAGTGCCATACTACCCATAGCCACAGATACGCAGTATTTT. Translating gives CSAILPIATDTQYF.

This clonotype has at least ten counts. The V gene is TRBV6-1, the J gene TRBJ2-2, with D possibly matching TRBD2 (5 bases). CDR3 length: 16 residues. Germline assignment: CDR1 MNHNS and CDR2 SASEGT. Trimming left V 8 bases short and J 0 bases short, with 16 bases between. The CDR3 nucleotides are TGTGCCAGCGCCTCTCGGGGAACTTCGAACACCGGGGAGCTGTTTTTT. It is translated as CASASRGTSNTGELFF.

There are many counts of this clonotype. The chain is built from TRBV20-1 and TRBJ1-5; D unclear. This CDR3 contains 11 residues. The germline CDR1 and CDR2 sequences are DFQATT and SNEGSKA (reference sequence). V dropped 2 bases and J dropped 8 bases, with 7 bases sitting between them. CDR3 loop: CSARRDEPQHF. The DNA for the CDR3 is TGCAGTGCTAGACGGGATGAGCCCCAGCATTTT.

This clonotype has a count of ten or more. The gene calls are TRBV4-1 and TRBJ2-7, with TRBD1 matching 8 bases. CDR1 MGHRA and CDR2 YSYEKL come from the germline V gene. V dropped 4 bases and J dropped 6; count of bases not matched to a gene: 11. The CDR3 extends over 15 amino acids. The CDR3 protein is CASSPDRTGRSEQYF. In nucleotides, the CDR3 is TGCGCCAGCAGCCCCGATAGGACAGGGCGTTCCGAGCAGTACTTC.

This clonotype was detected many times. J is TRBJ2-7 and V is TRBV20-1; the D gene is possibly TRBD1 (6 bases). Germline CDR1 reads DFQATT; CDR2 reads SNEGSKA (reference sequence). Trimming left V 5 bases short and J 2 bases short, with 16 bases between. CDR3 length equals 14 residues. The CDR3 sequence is CSAYRAGAPYEQYF. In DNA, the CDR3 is TGCAGTGCTTACAGGGCCGGCGCCCCCTACGAGCAGTACTTC.

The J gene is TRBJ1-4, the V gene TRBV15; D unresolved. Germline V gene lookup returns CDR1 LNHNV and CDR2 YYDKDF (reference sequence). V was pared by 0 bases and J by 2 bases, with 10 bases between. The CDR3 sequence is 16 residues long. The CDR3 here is CATSRDVAVTNEKLFF. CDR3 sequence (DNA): TGTGCCACCAGCAGAGATGTGGCGGTGACTAATGAAAAACTGTTTTTT.

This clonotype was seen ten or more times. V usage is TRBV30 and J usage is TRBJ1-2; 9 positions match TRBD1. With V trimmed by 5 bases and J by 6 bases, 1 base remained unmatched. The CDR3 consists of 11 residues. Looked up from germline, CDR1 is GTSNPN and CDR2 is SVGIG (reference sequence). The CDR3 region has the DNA TGTGCCTGGGGACAGGGGCATGGCTACACCTTC. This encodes CAWGQGHGYTF.

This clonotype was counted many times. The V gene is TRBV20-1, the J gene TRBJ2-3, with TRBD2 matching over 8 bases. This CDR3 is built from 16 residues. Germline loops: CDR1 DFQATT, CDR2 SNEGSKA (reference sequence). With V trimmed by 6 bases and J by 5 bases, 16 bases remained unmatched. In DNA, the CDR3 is TGCAGTGCATCCCTAGCGGGCCTCTCTCAGGGAGATACGCAGTATTTT. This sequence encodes CSASLAGLSQGDTQYF.

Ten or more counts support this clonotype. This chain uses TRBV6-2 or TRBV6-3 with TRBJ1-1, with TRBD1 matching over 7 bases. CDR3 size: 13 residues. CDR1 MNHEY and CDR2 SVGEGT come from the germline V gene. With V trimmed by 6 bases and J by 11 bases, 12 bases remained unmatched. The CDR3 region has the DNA TGTGCCAGCAGAAGGGGACAGACGCTATACGCTTTCTTT. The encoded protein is CASRRGQTLYAFF.

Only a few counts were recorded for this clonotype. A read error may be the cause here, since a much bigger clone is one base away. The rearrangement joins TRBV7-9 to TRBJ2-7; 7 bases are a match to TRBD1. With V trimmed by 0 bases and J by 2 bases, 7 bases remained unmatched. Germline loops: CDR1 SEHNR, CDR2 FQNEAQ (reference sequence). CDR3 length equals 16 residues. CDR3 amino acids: CASSLAGGLSPYEQYF. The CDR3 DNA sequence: TGTGCCAGCAGCTTAGCAGGGGGCCTGAGCCCCTACGAGCAGTACTTC.

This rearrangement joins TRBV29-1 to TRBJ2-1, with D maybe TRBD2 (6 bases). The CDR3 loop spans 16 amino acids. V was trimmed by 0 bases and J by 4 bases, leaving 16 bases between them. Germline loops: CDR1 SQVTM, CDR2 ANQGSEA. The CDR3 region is CSVEDVVAGNYNEQFF. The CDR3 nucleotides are TGCAGCGTTGAAGATGTGGTGGCGGGGAATTACAATGAGCAGTTCTTC.

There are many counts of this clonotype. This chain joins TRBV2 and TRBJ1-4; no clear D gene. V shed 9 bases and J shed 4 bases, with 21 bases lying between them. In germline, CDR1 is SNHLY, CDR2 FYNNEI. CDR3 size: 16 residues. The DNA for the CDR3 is TGTGCCAGTGCCCTTATGGGCCTATTACTTAATGAAAAACTGTTTTTT. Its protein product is CASALMGLLLNEKLFF. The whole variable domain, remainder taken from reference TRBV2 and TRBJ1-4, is EPEVTQTPSHQVTQMGQEVILRCVPISNHLYFYWYRQILGQKVEFLVSFYNNEISEKSEIFDDQFSVERPDGSNFTLKIRSTKLEDSAMYFCASALMGLLLNEKLFFGSGTQLSVL.

CDR3 DNA: TGTGCCAGCAGCTCATCGGGGTACAATCAGCCCCAGCATTTT. It yields the protein CASSSSGYNQPQHF. The chain uses TRBV7-9 and TRBJ1-5; D gene unclear. With 4 bases removed from V and 3 bases from J, the gap between germline ends came to 10 bases. CDR3 size: 14 residues. In germline, CDR1 is SEHNR, CDR2 FQNEAQ (reference sequence).

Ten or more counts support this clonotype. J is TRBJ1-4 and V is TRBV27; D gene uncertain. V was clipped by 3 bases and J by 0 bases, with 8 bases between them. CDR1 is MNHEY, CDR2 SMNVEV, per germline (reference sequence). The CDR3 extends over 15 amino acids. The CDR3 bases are TGTGCCAGCAGTTTTAAACGTTCAACTAATGAAAAACTGTTTTTT. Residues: CASSFKRSTNEKLFF.

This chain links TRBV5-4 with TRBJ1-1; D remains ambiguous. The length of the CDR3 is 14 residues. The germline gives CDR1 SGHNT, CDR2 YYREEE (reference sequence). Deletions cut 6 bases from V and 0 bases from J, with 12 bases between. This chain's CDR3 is CASTPWDLNTEAFF. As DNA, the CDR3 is TGTGCCAGCACTCCATGGGATTTGAACACTGAAGCTTTCTTT.

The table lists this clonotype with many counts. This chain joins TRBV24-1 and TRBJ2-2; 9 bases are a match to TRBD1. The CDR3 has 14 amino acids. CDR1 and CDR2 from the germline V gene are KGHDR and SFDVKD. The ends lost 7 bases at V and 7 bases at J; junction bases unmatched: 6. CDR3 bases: TGTGCCACCAGGCGGGACAGGGTGGACGGGGAGCTGTTTTTT. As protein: CATRRDRVDGELFF.

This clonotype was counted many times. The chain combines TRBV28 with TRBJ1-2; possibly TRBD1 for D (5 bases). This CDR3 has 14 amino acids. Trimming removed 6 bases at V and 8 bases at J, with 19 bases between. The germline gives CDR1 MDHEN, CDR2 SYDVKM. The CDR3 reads CASSVPLGGSGYTF. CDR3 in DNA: TGTGCCAGCAGCGTCCCCCTCGGGGGGAGCGGCTACACCTTC.

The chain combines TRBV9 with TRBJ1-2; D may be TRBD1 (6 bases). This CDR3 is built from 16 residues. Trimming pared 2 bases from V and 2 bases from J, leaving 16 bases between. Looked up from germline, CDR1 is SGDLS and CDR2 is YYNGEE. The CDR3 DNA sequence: TGTGCCAGCAGCGTCTCCCTTAGAACAGGGAACTATGGCTACACCTTC. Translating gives CASSVSLRTGNYGYTF.

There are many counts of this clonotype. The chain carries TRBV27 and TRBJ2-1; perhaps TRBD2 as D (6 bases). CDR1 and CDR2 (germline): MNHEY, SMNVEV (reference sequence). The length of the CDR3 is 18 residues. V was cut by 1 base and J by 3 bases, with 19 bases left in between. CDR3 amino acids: CASSLYPPGREIYNEQFF. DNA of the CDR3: TGTGCCAGCAGTTTATACCCCCCTGGGCGGGAAATCTACAATGAGCAGTTCTTC.

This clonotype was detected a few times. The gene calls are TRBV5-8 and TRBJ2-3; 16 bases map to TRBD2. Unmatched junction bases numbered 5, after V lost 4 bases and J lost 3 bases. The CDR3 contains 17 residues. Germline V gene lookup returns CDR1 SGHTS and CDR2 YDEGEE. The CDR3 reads CASSPGTSGRETDTQYF. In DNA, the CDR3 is TGTGCCAGCAGCCCTGGGACTAGCGGGAGGGAAACAGATACGCAGTATTTT.